What follows is one T cell receptor beta chain and its context. In the original workflow: Reference gene primer amplification yielded estimated nucleated cell counts. Sequencing used immunoSEQ multiplex PCR; TCRdb keeps in-frame clones, though not all of them. V, J and clone size are those of that table, while D and trimming were read from the DNA. In the table there are around 60,000 clones, 90% of which are singletons. This CDR3 is 13 amino acids long. The V gene's germline CDR1 is MNHNS and CDR2 SASEGT. V shed 0 bases and J shed 8 bases, with 10 bases lying between them. The data originate from a study of blood T cell repertoires in COVID-19. Study-level background: The United States, Italy and Spain supplied acute and convalescent COVID-19 samples. The cDNA or gDNA used as material had been derived from T cells, B-cell-depleted T cells, or PBMCs.

The TCR comes from a man aged 60 to 75 with active COVID-19. The gene calls are TRBV6-1 and TRBJ1-1; D is uncertain. Sequenced material: peripheral blood. CDR3 nucleotide sequence: TGTGCCAGCAGTGAAGCAGAGGGTAGGGAAGCTTTCTTT. Protein product: CASSEAEGREAFF.